This TCR beta chain came from a study of blood T cell repertoires in COVID-19. Study-level background: The analysed material was cDNA or gDNA that came from T cells, B-cell-depleted T cells, or PBMCs.

This CDR3 region has 14 residues. V lost 3 bases, J lost 4 bases, and 6 bases stayed unmatched. Germline V gene data show CDR1 as MNHNS and CDR2 as SASEGT. Here immunoSEQ multiplex PCR was the method, and the copy in TCRdb shows in-frame clones only, minus some. The sample records 150,000 to 200,000 clones, over 70% being singletons. This TCR was recovered from a woman older than 75 with active or convalescent COVID-19. V and J are TRBV6-1 and TRBJ2-7; TRBD1 aligns across 7 bases. Material for sequencing was peripheral blood. CDR3 sequence: CASSETGRGYEQYF. CDR3 coding DNA: TGTGCCAGCAGTGAGACAGGGAGAGGGTACGAGCAGTACTTC.